This TCR beta chain originates from a study of blood T cell repertoires in COVID-19. The germline CDR1 and CDR2 sequences are MNHEY and SMNVEV (reference sequence). Trimming cost V 4 bases and J 6 bases, with 13 bases left between them. The CDR3 runs 13 residues. Clinical history as reported by participants underpinned cohort assignment. The method was immunoSEQ multiplex PCR; TCRdb's version includes in-frame clones alone and lacks a portion of them. The table has approximately 300,000 clones, about 89% seen once; the top ten hold 4.5% to 6.5%. The V call is TRBV27, the J call TRBJ2-7; a possible D gene is TRBD1 (7 bases). The sequenced material came from PBMCs or T cells enriched from blood (not recorded which). This receptor was identified in a man in his sixties who had recovered from COVID-19. The CDR3 bases are TGTGCCAGCAGTTCGCACAGGGGACTCGAGCAGTACTTC. Translating gives CASSSHRGLEQYF.